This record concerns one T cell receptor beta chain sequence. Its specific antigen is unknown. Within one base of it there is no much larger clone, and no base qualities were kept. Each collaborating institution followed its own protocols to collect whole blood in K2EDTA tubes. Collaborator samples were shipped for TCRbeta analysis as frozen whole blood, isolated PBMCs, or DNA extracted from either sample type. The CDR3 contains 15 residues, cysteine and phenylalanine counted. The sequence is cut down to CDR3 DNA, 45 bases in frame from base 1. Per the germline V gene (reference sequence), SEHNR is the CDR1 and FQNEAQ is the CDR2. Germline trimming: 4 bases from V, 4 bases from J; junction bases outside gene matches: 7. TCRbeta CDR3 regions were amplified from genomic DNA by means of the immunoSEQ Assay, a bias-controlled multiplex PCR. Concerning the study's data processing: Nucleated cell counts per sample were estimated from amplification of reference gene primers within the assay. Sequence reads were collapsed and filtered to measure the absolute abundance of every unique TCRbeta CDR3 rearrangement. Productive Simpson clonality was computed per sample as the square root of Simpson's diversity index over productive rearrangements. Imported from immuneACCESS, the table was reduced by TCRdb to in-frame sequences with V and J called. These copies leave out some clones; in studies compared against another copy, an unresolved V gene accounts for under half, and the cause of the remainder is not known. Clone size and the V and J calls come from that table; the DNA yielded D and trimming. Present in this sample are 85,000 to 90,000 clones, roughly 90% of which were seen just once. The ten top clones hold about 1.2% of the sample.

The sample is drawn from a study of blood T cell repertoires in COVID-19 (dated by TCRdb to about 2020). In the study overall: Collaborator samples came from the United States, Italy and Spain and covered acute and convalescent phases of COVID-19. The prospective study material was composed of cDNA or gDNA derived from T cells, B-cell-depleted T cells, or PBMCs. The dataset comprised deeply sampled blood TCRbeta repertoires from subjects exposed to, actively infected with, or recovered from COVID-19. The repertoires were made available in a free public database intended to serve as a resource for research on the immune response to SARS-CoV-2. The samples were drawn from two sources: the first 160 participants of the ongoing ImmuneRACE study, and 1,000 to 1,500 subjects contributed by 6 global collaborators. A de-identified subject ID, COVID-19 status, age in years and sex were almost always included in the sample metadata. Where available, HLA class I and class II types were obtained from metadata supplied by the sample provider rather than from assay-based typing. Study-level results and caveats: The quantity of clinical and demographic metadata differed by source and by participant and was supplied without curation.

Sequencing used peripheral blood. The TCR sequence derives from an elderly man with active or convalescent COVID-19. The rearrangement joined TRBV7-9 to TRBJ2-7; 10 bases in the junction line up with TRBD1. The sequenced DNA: TGTGCCAGCAGCTCCCCAGACAGGGGGCTGTACGAGCAGTACTTC. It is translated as CASSSPDRGLYEQYF.